Below, 6 T cell receptor beta chains from the same sample are listed, as sequenced in a study of blood T cells in healthy people across ages. The second PCR ran about 6 to 11 cycles with a sample-barcoded 5' primer and J-beta primers. TCRdb redid the calling of the 5' RACE reads with MiXCR, one entry per CDR3 protein. The sample lists roughly 700,000 distinct CDR3 sequences, about 52% occurring once. Sequenced sample: blood. The receptors originated from a woman aged 60-75 years in good health.

The genes are TRBV10-3 and TRBJ1-2; D not certain. This CDR3 spans 12 amino acids. CDR1 is ENHRY and CDR2 is SYGVKD in the germline V gene. The V gene lost 8 bases and the J gene lost 6 bases, with 13 bases spanning the gap. CDR3 residues: CAIGRPDNGYTF. CDR3 DNA: TGTGCCATCGGCCGCCCGGATAATGGCTACACCTTC.

This sequence joins TRBV5-1 and TRBJ2-7; maybe TRBD2 (6 bases). V was shortened by 0 bases and J by 7 bases, with 11 bases between the two germline ends. This CDR3 has 13 amino acids. Germline CDR1 is SGHRS and CDR2 is YFSETQ. Here the CDR3 DNA reads TGCGCCAGCAGCTTGGCCGGGAGCAATGAGCAGTACTTC. This gives the protein CASSLAGSNEQYF.

This chain links TRBV28 with TRBJ1-6; TRBD1 might be the D (6 bases). In germline, CDR1 is MDHEN, CDR2 SYDVKM. Deletions cut 7 bases from V and 8 bases from J, with 15 bases between. The CDR3 is made up of 14 amino acids. The CDR3 DNA reads TGTGCCAGCACCAACACAGGGTGGGATTCACCCCTCCACTTT. Residues: CASTNTGWDSPLHF.

This rearrangement joins TRBV5-1 to TRBJ2-6, with 8 bases aligning to TRBD1. The length of the CDR3 is 13 residues. J was trimmed by 13 bases and V by 1 base; bases with no gene match: 4. Per germline, CDR1 SGHRS and CDR2 YFSETQ. The CDR3 is CASSLLDRAVLTF. CDR3 DNA: TGCGCCAGCAGCTTGCTGGACAGGGCGGTCCTGACTTTC.

This clonotype was picked up a small number of times. The chain employs TRBV29-1 and TRBJ1-4, with D perhaps matching TRBD1 (6 bases). This CDR3 is 15 amino acids long. Trimming cost V 7 bases and J 0 bases, with 15 bases left between them. CDR1 and CDR2 (germline): SQVTM, ANQGSEA. The CDR3 DNA sequence: TGCAGCGCTCGTACAGGGTCTGCAACTAATGAAAAACTGTTTTTT. Amino acid sequence: CSARTGSATNEKLFF.

There are many counts of this clonotype. The chain links TRBV7-2 to TRBJ2-5, with no clear D. The CDR3 has 14 residues. Trimming removed 5 bases at V and 4 bases at J, with 14 bases between. Germline-derived CDR1 and CDR2 are SGHTA and FQGNSA. CDR3 protein: CASSLGQIRETQYF. Written as DNA, the CDR3 is TGTGCCAGCAGCCTAGGTCAGATACGAGAGACCCAGTACTTC.